One sample yielded the 13 T cell receptor beta chains listed below, sequenced in a study of blood T cell repertoires in COVID-19. The repertoire was sequenced with immunoSEQ multiplex PCR; TCRdb's copy has only in-frame clones and lacks some. The table records 190,000 or so clones, approximately 89% of them present only once. Sequencing was performed on peripheral blood. The receptors originated from a woman in her 30s with acute or convalescent COVID-19.

This clone was found many times. This chain uses TRBV28 with TRBJ2-3, with 11 positions matching TRBD2. CDR1 MDHEN and CDR2 SYDVKM come from the germline V gene. The CDR3 consists of 16 residues. The ends lost 11 bases at V and 8 bases at J; junction bases unmatched: 18. CDR3 protein: CASTSGLAALYRTQYF. DNA for the CDR3: TGTGCCTCAACCTCGGGACTAGCGGCCCTATACCGTACGCAGTATTTT.

The table lists this clone with a count of one. V usage is TRBV15 and J usage is TRBJ2-7; TRBD1 matches 9 bases. Germline assignment: CDR1 LNHNV and CDR2 YYDKDF (reference sequence). This CDR3 spans 14 amino acids. J gave up 3 bases and V 3 bases, and 3 bases lay outside the gene matches. DNA of the CDR3: TGTGCCACCAGCAGCGGACAGGGGATCTACGAGCAGTACTTC. The encoded protein is CATSSGQGIYEQYF. Combining the CDR3 with reference TRBV15 and TRBJ2-7 gives the whole variable domain DAMVIQNPRYQVTQFGKPVTLSCSQTLNHNVMYWYQQKSSQAPKLLFHYYDKDFNNEADTPDNFQSRRPNTSFCFLDIRSPGLGDTAMYLCATSSGQGIYEQYFGPGTRLTVT.

This clone was detected once. The J gene is TRBJ2-5, the V gene TRBV5-4; D is uncertain. There are 11 residues in the CDR3. With 4 bases removed from V and 4 bases from J, the gap between germline ends came to 5 bases. The germline V gene encodes CDR1 SGHNT and CDR2 YYREEE (reference sequence). CDR3 DNA sequence: TGTGCCAGCAGCACTGGAGAGACCCAGTACTTC. Its protein is CASSTGETQYF.

As DNA, the CDR3 is TGTGCCAGCAGGGGGGACAGGGCCTACAACAATGAGCAGTTCTTC. It yields the protein CASRGDRAYNNEQFF. The rearrangement links TRBV2 to TRBJ2-1, with 9 bases identical to TRBD1. The CDR3 is 15 amino acids. Germline V gene sequence: CDR1 SNHLY, CDR2 FYNNEI. V lost 6 bases and J lost 5; bases outside the gene matches: 8.

This clone has only one observation. The chain joins TRBV2 to TRBJ2-3; 9 bases map to TRBD2. CDR1 is SNHLY and CDR2 is FYNNEI in the germline V gene. CDR3 size: 16 residues. J gave up 3 bases and V 7 bases, and 11 bases lay outside the gene matches. Here the CDR3 DNA reads TGTGCCAGCATGAGGGTTAGCGGGAGTCGGACAGATACGCAGTATTTT. Translation: CASMRVSGSRTDTQYF. The entire variable domain, with the rest obtained from reference TRBV2 and TRBJ2-3, is as follows: EPEVTQTPSHQVTQMGQEVILRCVPISNHLYFYWYRQILGQKVEFLVSFYNNEISEKSEIFDDQFSVERPDGSNFTLKIRSTKLEDSAMYFCASMRVSGSRTDTQYFGPGTRLTVL.

The chain is built from TRBV9 and TRBJ2-7; 9 bases agree with TRBD1. From germline, CDR1 is SGDLS and CDR2 YYNGEE. V shed 3 bases and J 4 bases; nucleotides not matched to a gene: 14. CDR3 length: 17 amino acids. In DNA form, the CDR3 reads TGTGCCAGCAGCGCCGGTCCTGTGGGACAGGGTATATACGAGCAGTACTTC. Translating gives CASSAGPVGQGIYEQYF.

This chain joins TRBV5-1 and TRBJ1-1; D remains ambiguous. Germline CDR1 and CDR2: SGHRS and YFSETQ. V lost 4 bases and J lost 6, with 13 bases in between. This CDR3 spans 13 amino acids. The CDR3 protein is CASSVTVPAEAFF. CDR3 in DNA: TGCGCCAGCAGCGTTACTGTCCCGGCTGAAGCTTTCTTT.

This clone was picked up a small number of times. This chain uses TRBV5-1 with TRBJ1-2; 7 bases are a match to TRBD1. CDR3 length: 15 residues. Germline CDR1 reads SGHRS; CDR2 reads YFSETQ. The trim removed 0 bases at V and 4 bases at J, leaving 6 bases unmatched. This chain's CDR3 is CASSLVRDSTYGYTF. For the CDR3, the DNA is TGCGCCAGCAGCTTGGTGAGGGACAGTACCTATGGCTACACCTTC.

J is TRBJ2-7 and V is TRBV4-1, with 11 nucleotides matching TRBD1. Unmatched junction bases numbered 3, after V lost 0 bases and J lost 2 bases. This CDR3 contains 16 residues. The V gene's germline CDR1 is MGHRA and CDR2 YSYEKL. Here the CDR3 DNA reads TGCGCCAGCAGCCAAGAGGACAGGGGGCAAGCCTACGAGCAGTACTTC. Translating gives CASSQEDRGQAYEQYF.

This clone was found once. This chain joins TRBV6-5 and TRBJ1-6; the D gene is possibly TRBD1 (5 bases). Germline loops: CDR1 MNHEY, CDR2 SVGAGI. This CDR3 is 13 amino acids long. The ends were cut back, 9 bases at V and 6 bases at J, with 12 bases in the middle. The CDR3 protein is CASSQGFNSPLHF. The CDR3 coding sequence is TGTGCCAGTTCCCAGGGCTTTAATTCACCCCTCCACTTT.

V and J are TRBV19 and TRBJ1-5; D is perhaps TRBD1 (5 bases). Germline V CDR1 and CDR2: LNHDA, SQIVND (reference sequence). The CDR3 length is 13 residues. V lost 7 bases, J lost 6 bases, and 13 bases lay in between. In nucleotides, the CDR3 is TGTGCCAGTAACCCGGGGGTGGGTCAGCCCCAGCATTTT. It encodes CASNPGVGQPQHF.

J is TRBJ2-3 and V is TRBV19, with TRBD2 matching over 15 bases. From germline, CDR1 is LNHDA and CDR2 SQIVND (reference sequence). Trimming took 7 bases from V and 9 from J; bases not matched to a gene: 5. The CDR3 has 14 amino acids. The CDR3 reads CASTAGTSGRTQYF. CDR3 nucleotides: TGTGCCAGTACGGCCGGGACTAGCGGGAGGACGCAGTATTTT.

The chain carries TRBV5-1 and TRBJ2-1, with 7 bases identical to TRBD2. Unmatched junction bases numbered 5, after V lost 2 bases and J lost 9 bases. CDR1 and CDR2 (germline): SGHRS, YFSETQ. The CDR3 length is 13 residues. CDR3 nucleotide sequence: TGCGCCAGCAGCTTACAGCGGGACGTTGAGCAGTTCTTC. Residues: CASSLQRDVEQFF.